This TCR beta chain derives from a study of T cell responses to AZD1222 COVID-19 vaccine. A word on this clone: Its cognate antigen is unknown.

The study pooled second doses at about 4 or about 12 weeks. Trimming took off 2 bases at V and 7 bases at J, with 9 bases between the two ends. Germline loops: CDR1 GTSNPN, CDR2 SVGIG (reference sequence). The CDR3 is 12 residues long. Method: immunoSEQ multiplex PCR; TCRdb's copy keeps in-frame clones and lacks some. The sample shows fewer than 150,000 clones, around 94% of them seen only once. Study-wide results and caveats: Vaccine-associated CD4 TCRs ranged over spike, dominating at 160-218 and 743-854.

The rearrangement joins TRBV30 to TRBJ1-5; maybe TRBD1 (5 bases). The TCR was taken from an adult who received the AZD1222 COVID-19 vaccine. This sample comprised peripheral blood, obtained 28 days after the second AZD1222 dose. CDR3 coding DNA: TGTGCCTGGAGTACCAGGGACCAGCCCCAGCATTTT. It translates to CAWSTRDQPQHF.